The 5 T cell receptor beta chains listed next were all sequenced from one sample in a study of blood T cell repertoires in COVID-19. Assay used: immunoSEQ multiplex PCR; TCRdb lists only in-frame clones, some missing. The table has roughly 200,000 clones, roughly three quarters seen once. Sequenced material: peripheral blood. Every receptor here comes from a woman aged 45-65 years with active or convalescent COVID-19.

J is TRBJ1-2 and V is TRBV19, with D possibly TRBD1 on 6 matching bases. Trimming pared 4 bases from V and 6 bases from J, leaving 15 bases between. Germline V CDR1 and CDR2: LNHDA, SQIVND (reference sequence). The CDR3 covers 14 residues. In DNA, the CDR3 is TGTGCCAGTAGTAACAGGGAAAGGTTGAATGGCTACACCTTC. As protein: CASSNRERLNGYTF.

The CDR3 loop is CASRSGTGRQWPQHF. For the CDR3, the DNA is TGTGCCAGCAGATCCGGGACAGGGAGACAATGGCCCCAGCATTTT. This chain links TRBV6-5 with TRBJ1-5, with 9 bases lining up with TRBD1. With 6 bases clipped from V and 9 bases from J, the junction kept 12 bases outside the gene matches. The CDR3 consists of 15 residues. CDR1 and CDR2 (germline): MNHEY, SVGAGI.

The chain uses TRBV9 and TRBJ1-1; D not resolved. Trimming left V 0 bases short and J 4 bases short, with 13 bases between. The CDR3 extends over 15 amino acids. Germline CDR1 SGDLS, CDR2 YYNGEE. The CDR3 DNA follows: TGTGCCAGCAGCGTAGCGTCGGGAAGGAGCACTGAAGCTTTCTTT. Its protein is CASSVASGRSTEAFF.

This clone has only a few counts. The chain employs TRBV6-2 or TRBV6-3 and TRBJ1-2, with a weak D call TRBD1 (6 bases). Per the germline V gene, CDR1 is MNHEY and CDR2 is SVGEGT. V was trimmed by 2 bases and J by 7 bases, leaving 11 bases between them. This CDR3 comprises 13 residues. In DNA, the CDR3 is TGTGCCAGCAGTTACCGCGGGGGGCTTGGCTACACCTTC. Translating it yields CASSYRGGLGYTF.

The genes are TRBV6-5 and TRBJ2-1, with D perhaps matching TRBD1 (5 bases). Germline CDR1 is MNHEY and CDR2 is SVGAGI. This CDR3 is built from 11 residues. The ends were cut back, 7 bases at V and 7 bases at J, with 8 bases in the middle. The CDR3 DNA follows: TGTGCCAGCATCAAGGGGAATGAGCAGTTCTTC. This codes for CASIKGNEQFF.